Ten or more counts support the clone carrying this T cell receptor (beta chain). Its target is unknown. The length of the CDR3 is 15 residues. V was cut by 3 bases and J by 0 bases, with 9 bases left in between. Germline V lookup: CDR1 SNHLY, CDR2 FYNNEI. MiXCR, run by TCRdb on the 5' RACE reads, gives a single entry per CDR3 protein. Here the sample spans some 65,000 distinct CDR3 sequences, 4% to 6% being singletons. This sample was taken from a study of neurological immune-mediated disorders. At the level of the study: There were roughly 35 multiple sclerosis patients; about 30 were relapsing-remitting and 3 were secondary progressive. Points from the study as a whole: One related-CDR3 cluster, identified by phylogenetic grouping, held the repertoires of 18 of 34 multiple sclerosis patients and was a possible signature.

From 2 million PBMCs stored at -80 C, the unsorted libraries were generated. The V call is TRBV2, the J call TRBJ2-1, with a possible D match to TRBD2 (5 bases). Input material: PBMCs. The receptor was derived from a woman in her 30s with multiple sclerosis. CDR3 bases: TGTGCCAGCAGTGAGTTAGAGGGCTCCTACAATGAGCAGTTCTTC. Protein product: CASSELEGSYNEQFF.